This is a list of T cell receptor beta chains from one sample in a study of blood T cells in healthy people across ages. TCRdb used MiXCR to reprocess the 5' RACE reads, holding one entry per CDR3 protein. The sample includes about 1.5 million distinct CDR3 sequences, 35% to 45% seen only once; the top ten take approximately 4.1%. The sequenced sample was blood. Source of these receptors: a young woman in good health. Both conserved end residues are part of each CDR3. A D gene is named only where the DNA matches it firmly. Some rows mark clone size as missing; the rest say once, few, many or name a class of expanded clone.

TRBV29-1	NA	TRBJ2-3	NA	CSPSDLSTDTQYF	TGCAGCCCCAGTGATCTTAGCACAGATACGCAGTATTTT
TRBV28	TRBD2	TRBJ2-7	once	CASSSPTSGKKYEQYF	TGTGCCAGCAGTTCGCCGACTAGCGGGAAGAAGTACGAGCAGTACTTC
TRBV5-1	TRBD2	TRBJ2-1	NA	CASSLAAGSSNEQFF	TGCGCCAGCAGCTTGGCAGCGGGATCTAGTAATGAGCAGTTCTTC
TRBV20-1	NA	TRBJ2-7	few	CSATLNYEQYF	TGCAGTGCTACCTTAAACTACGAGCAGTACTTC
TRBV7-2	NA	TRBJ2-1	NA	CASSSQKAGYNEQFF	TGTGCCAGCAGCAGCCAGAAGGCGGGCTACAATGAGCAGTTCTTC
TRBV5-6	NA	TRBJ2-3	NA	CASSSPHGETTSTDTQYF	TGTGCCAGCAGCTCCCCACACGGGGAAACCACTAGCACAGATACGCAGTATTTT
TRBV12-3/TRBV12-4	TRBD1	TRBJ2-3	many	CASSGRQGADTQYF	TGTGCCAGCAGTGGGCGACAGGGTGCAGATACGCAGTATTTT
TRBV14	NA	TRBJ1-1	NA	CASSLDGRQNTEAFF	TGTGCCAGCAGCCTTGATGGACGGCAGAACACTGAAGCTTTCTTT
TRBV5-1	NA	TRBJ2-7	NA	CASSLAPLYEQYF	TGCGCCAGCAGCTTGGCTCCCCTCTACGAGCAGTACTTC
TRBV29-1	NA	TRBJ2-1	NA	CSVETGFPYNEQFF	TGCAGCGTTGAAACTGGCTTCCCCTACAATGAGCAGTTCTTC
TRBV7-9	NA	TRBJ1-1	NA	CASSMTRALMNTEAFF	TGTGCCAGCAGCATGACTCGGGCCTTAATGAACACTGAAGCTTTCTTT
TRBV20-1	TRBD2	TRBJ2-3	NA	CSALRLAGGDDTQYF	TGCAGTGCCTTACGACTAGCGGGAGGAGATGATACGCAGTATTTT
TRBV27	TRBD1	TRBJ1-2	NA	CASSSRDRGLYGYTF	TGTGCCAGCAGCTCCCGGGACAGGGGACTTTATGGCTACACCTTC
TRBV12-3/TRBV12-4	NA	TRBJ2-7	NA	CASSLAIKEQYF	TGTGCCAGCAGTTTAGCTATCAAGGAGCAGTACTTC
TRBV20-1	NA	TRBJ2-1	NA	CSASSGTISNEQFF	TGCAGTGCTAGCTCCGGGACCATATCCAATGAGCAGTTCTTC
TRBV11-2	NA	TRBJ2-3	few	CASKSTGADTQYF	TGTGCCAGCAAATCGACCGGGGCAGATACGCAGTATTTT
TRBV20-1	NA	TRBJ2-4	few	CSARDRRVLAKNIQYF	TGCAGTGCTAGAGACAGGAGGGTACTAGCCAAAAACATTCAGTACTTC
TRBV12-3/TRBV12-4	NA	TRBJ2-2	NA	CASSPRTGGTGELFF	TGTGCCAGCAGTCCGAGGACAGGAGGGACCGGGGAGCTGTTTTTT
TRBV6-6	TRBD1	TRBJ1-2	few	CASSYKGQGTYGYTF	TGTGCCAGCAGTTACAAGGGACAGGGGACCTATGGCTACACCTTC
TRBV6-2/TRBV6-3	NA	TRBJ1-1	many	CASSRGQGTEAFF	TGTGCCAGCAGCCGGGGGCAGGGGACTGAAGCTTTCTTT
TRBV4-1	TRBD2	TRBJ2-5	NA	CASSQETASGVQETQYF	TGCGCCAGCAGCCAAGAGACTGCTAGCGGGGTCCAAGAGACCCAGTACTTC
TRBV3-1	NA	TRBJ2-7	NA	CASTGLAGTEQYF	TGTGCCAGCACCGGGCTAGCAGGTACGGAGCAGTACTTC
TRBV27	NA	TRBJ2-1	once	CASRPKDDNEQFF	TGTGCCAGCAGACCAAAGGACGACAATGAGCAGTTCTTC
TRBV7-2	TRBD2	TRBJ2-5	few	CASSTGLAGVSETQYF	TGTGCCAGCAGTACAGGACTAGCGGGAGTGTCAGAGACCCAGTACTTC
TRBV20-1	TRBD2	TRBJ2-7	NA	CSARDPRLAGADEQYF	TGCAGTGCTAGAGATCCCAGACTAGCGGGAGCGGACGAGCAGTACTTC
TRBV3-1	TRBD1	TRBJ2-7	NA	CASNQAMGQATYSYEQYF	TGTGCCAGCAACCAAGCTATGGGACAGGCGACGTACTCCTACGAGCAGTACTTC
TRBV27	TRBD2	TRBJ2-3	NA	CASSTQREGGTDTQYF	TGTGCCAGCAGTACCCAGCGGGAAGGGGGCACAGATACGCAGTATTTT
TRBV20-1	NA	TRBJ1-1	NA	CSAPPAPEAFF	TGCAGTGCTCCCCCGGCCCCTGAAGCTTTCTTT
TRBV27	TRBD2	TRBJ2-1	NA	CASSLLTSGGYNEQFF	TGTGCCAGCAGTTTATTAACTAGCGGGGGGTACAATGAGCAGTTCTTC
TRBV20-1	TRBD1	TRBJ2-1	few	CSARDLAGGWEQFF	TGCAGTGCTAGAGATCTAGCAGGGGGCTGGGAGCAGTTCTTC
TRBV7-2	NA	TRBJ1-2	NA	CASSSQIGYTF	TGTGCCAGCAGCTCTCAGATTGGCTACACCTTC
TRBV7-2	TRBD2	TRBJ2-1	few	CASSPDYLLAGHNEQFF	TGTGCCAGCAGCCCCGACTATTTACTAGCGGGCCACAATGAGCAGTTCTTC
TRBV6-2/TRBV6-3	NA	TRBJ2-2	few	CASSYSYTGELFF	TGTGCCAGCAGTTACTCATACACCGGGGAGCTGTTTTTT
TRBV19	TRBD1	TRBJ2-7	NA	CASRNNRRDRVHEQYF	TGTGCCAGTAGAAACAATCGCCGGGACAGGGTTCACGAGCAGTACTTC
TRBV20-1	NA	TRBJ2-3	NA	CSATRLDPSTDTRYF	TGCAGTGCTACCCGACTAGACCCTAGCACAGATACGCGGTATTTT
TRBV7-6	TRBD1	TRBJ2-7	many	CASSFTTGATYEQYF	TGTGCCAGCAGCTTTACGACAGGGGCAACTTACGAGCAGTACTTC
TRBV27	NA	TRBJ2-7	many	CASKAPGKGRYEQYF	TGTGCCAGCAAAGCCCCCGGGAAGGGCCGATACGAGCAGTACTTC
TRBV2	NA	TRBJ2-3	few	CASRGTTDTQYF	TGTGCCAGCAGGGGGACCACAGATACGCAGTATTTT
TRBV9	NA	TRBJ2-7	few	CASSHSVGAYEQYF	TGTGCCAGCAGTCATTCAGTGGGGGCCTACGAGCAGTACTTC
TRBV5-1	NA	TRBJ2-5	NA	CASSTEFKQYF	TGCGCCAGCAGCACTGAGTTTAAGCAGTACTTC
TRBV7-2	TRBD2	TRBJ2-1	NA	CASSYRGLAGDNEQFF	TGTGCCAGCAGCTATCGGGGACTAGCGGGAGATAATGAGCAGTTCTTC
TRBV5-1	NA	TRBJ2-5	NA	CASRVSTLFETQYF	TGCGCCAGCAGGGTATCCACCCTTTTCGAGACCCAGTACTTC
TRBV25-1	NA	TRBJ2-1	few	CASSVDRPLDEQFF	TGTGCCAGCAGTGTTGACAGGCCTTTAGATGAGCAGTTCTTC
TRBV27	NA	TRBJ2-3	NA	CASSLFAPSTDTQYF	TGTGCCAGCAGTTTATTCGCCCCTTCCACAGATACGCAGTATTTT
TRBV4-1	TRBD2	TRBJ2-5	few	CASSVRGGKETQYF	TGCGCCAGCAGCGTGCGGGGGGGAAAAGAGACCCAGTACTTC
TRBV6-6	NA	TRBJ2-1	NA	CASKPLRVAYNEQFF	TGTGCCAGCAAACCCTTGAGGGTAGCCTACAATGAGCAGTTCTTC